One sample yielded the 11 T cell receptor beta chains listed below, sequenced in a study of T cell responses to AZD1222 COVID-19 vaccine. Sequenced by immunoSEQ multiplex PCR; TCRdb stores in-frame clones only, minus some. The sample lists 150,000 to 200,000 clones, around nine tenths occurring once. The source material was peripheral blood, sampled 28 days after the second AZD1222 dose. These receptors were taken from an adult who received the AZD1222 COVID-19 vaccine.

This chain uses TRBV29-1 with TRBJ2-2, with TRBD1 matching 7 bases. The CDR3 is made up of 14 amino acids. Germline CDR1 is SQVTM and CDR2 is ANQGSEA. V lost 4 bases and J lost 4; bases outside the gene matches: 6. The CDR3: CSVVMDRSTGELFF. CDR3 sequence (DNA): TGCAGCGTTGTTATGGACAGGAGCACCGGGGAGCTGTTTTTT.

V is TRBV7-9 and J is TRBJ1-6, with a weak D call TRBD1 (5 bases). CDR3 size: 16 residues. Germline V CDR1 and CDR2: SEHNR, FQNEAQ (reference sequence). Trimming pared 2 bases from V and 5 bases from J, leaving 13 bases between. CDR3 protein: CASSLRWGGDNSPLHF. The CDR3 DNA sequence: TGTGCCAGCAGCTTACGCTGGGGCGGAGATAATTCACCCCTCCACTTT.

This clone appeared a single time. V usage is TRBV7-2 and J usage is TRBJ1-1; D possibly corresponds to TRBD1 (5 bases). The germline V gene has CDR1 SGHTA and CDR2 FQGNSA. The CDR3 covers 14 residues. V was pared by 5 bases and J by 1 base, with 11 bases between. The CDR3 loop is CASSPSRENTEAFF. The CDR3 nucleotides read TGTGCCAGCAGCCCCAGCAGGGAGAACACTGAAGCTTTCTTT.

The chain employs TRBV19 and TRBJ1-4; D call uncertain. In germline, CDR1 is LNHDA, CDR2 SQIVND (reference sequence). Trimming removed 3 bases at V and 14 bases at J, with 19 bases between. The CDR3 has 14 amino acids. The DNA of the CDR3 is TGTGCCAGTAGTATGGGTTCCGGGGAGCAGCGGCTGTTTTTT. This encodes CASSMGSGEQRLFF. The variable domain in full, with the rest retrieved from reference TRBV19 and TRBJ1-4, is DGGITQSPKYLFRKEGQNVTLSCEQNLNHDAMYWYRQDPGQGLRLIYYSQIVNDFQKGDIAEGYSVSREKKESFPLTVTSAQKNPTAFYLCASSMGSGEQRLFFGSGTQLSVL.

This chain connects TRBV27 to TRBJ2-7, with D unresolved. Germline V lookup: CDR1 MNHEY, CDR2 SMNVEV (reference sequence). Trimming stripped 7 bases from V and 0 bases from J, with 10 bases between. CDR3 size: 13 residues. The CDR3: CASMPPSSYEQYF. In DNA form, the CDR3 reads TGTGCCAGCATGCCCCCGAGCTCCTACGAGCAGTACTTC.

This clone was seen a single time. The chain carries TRBV4-3 and TRBJ1-3; D is uncertain. Germline CDR1 and CDR2: LGHNA and YSLEER. Trimming left V 0 bases short and J 0 bases short, with 9 bases between. This CDR3 spans 16 amino acids. Here the CDR3 reads CASSQDKENSGNTIYF. The CDR3 bases are TGCGCCAGCAGCCAAGATAAGGAGAACTCTGGAAACACCATATATTTT.

This chain uses TRBV6-4 with TRBJ1-1; D is ambiguous. In germline, CDR1 is MRHNA, CDR2 SNTAGT. The germline V and J ends were trimmed by 3 bases and 0 bases, with 5 bases remaining between them. The CDR3 has 13 amino acids. The CDR3 protein is CASSERMNTEAFF. The CDR3 nucleotides read TGTGCCAGCAGTGAACGGATGAACACTGAAGCTTTCTTT.

This clone has only a few counts. The chain recombines TRBV2 with TRBJ2-3; no firm D call. Germline assignment: CDR1 SNHLY and CDR2 FYNNEI. V gave up 4 bases and J gave up 2 bases, with 13 bases separating them. The CDR3 covers 15 residues. This CDR3 is CASSVRFLNTDTQYF. CDR3 DNA sequence: TGTGCCAGCAGTGTACGTTTTCTCAACACAGATACGCAGTATTTT.

V is TRBV3-1 (or the pseudogene TRBV3-2) and J is TRBJ1-1; 8 bases agree with TRBD1. The trim removed 4 bases at V and 1 base at J, leaving 2 bases unmatched. Germline CDR1 LGHDT, CDR2 YNNKEL (reference sequence). The CDR3 sequence is 14 residues long. The CDR3 here is CASSLGTGNTEAFF. In nucleotides, the CDR3 is TGTGCCAGCAGCCTTGGGACAGGGAACACTGAAGCTTTCTTT.

This chain connects TRBV7-2 to TRBJ2-2; 7 bases line up with TRBD1. This CDR3 region has 16 residues. Germline-derived CDR1 and CDR2 are SGHTA and FQGNSA. V was clipped by 8 bases and J by 1 base; unmatched bases: 10. CDR3 DNA sequence: TGTGCCAGCCCAGACCCGGGACAGAAGAACACCGGGGAGCTGTTTTTT. It translates to CASPDPGQKNTGELFF.

Comments on this clone: In the same sample, other DNA sequences code for this CDR3. The rearrangement links TRBV10-1 to TRBJ1-2; unclear D gene. CDR1 WNHNN and CDR2 SYGVQD come from the germline V gene (reference sequence). This CDR3 spans 11 amino acids. Trimming pared 3 bases from V and 4 bases from J, leaving 3 bases between. CDR3 in DNA: TGCGCCAGCAGTGACGGCTATGGCTACACCTTC. Protein: CASSDGYGYTF.